This TCR beta chain emerged from a study of blood T cell repertoires in COVID-19 (dated by TCRdb to 2019 to 2021). For the study in its entirety: Samples from collaborators originated in the United States, Italy and Spain and spanned both the acute and convalescent phases of COVID-19. The material from the prospective study consisted of cDNA or gDNA derived from T cells, B-cell-depleted T cells, or PBMCs. Subjects who had been exposed to COVID-19, were actively infected with it, or had recovered from it provided the deeply sampled blood TCRbeta repertoires that made up the dataset. The repertoires were released in a freely available public database intended as a resource for research on the immune response to SARS-CoV-2. Samples were obtained from the ongoing ImmuneRACE study (first 160 participants) and from over 1,000 subjects provided by 6 global collaborators. Sample metadata almost always included a de-identified subject ID, COVID-19 status, age in years and sex. Where available, HLA class I and class II types were obtained from metadata supplied by the sample provider rather than from assay-based typing.

Results the study describes overall, beyond this receptor: The amount of clinical and demographic metadata varied by source and participant and was provided uncurated.

About this clone: What this receptor recognizes is not known. It has no much larger one-base neighbor in the sample; base qualities were not kept. Other DNA sequences within the sample encode an identical CDR3.

Each collaborating institution followed its own protocols to collect whole blood in K2EDTA tubes. For TCRbeta analysis, collaborators shipped samples as frozen whole blood, isolated PBMCs, or DNA extracted from either of those sample types. TCRbeta CDR3 regions were amplified from genomic DNA by means of the immunoSEQ Assay, a bias-controlled multiplex PCR. The paper's processing steps were these. Within the assay, amplification of reference gene primers was used to estimate how many nucleated cells each sample contained. To quantify the absolute abundance of each unique TCRbeta CDR3 rearrangement, sequence reads were collapsed and filtered. For each sample, productive Simpson clonality was calculated as the square root of Simpson's diversity index over productive rearrangements. The source is immuneACCESS, and TCRdb retained only in-frame sequences with V and J called. Part of the clones is not carried over; for the studies checked, unresolved V genes explain less than half of this, and the remainder is unexplained. V, J and clone size were drawn from that table, and D and trimming were deduced from the DNA. This sample lists approximately 390,000 clones; around 89% were detected once. The ten largest clones represent roughly 6.8% of the sample.

The CDR3 runs 13 residues from the cysteine to the phenylalanine. Just CDR3 DNA is preserved here, 39 bases in frame from base 1. The V end gives up 4 bases and the J end 1 base, leaving 2 bases in the junction not matched to a gene. Based on the germline V gene, the CDR1 and CDR2 sequences are SGHDT and YYEEEE. Here the chain combines TRBV5-6 and TRBJ2-7, with 7 junctional bases fitting TRBD1. The sequence was collected from a man aged 18-30 years with active or convalescent COVID-19. Material: peripheral blood. The CDR3 protein is CASSLGQSYEQYF. Read as DNA, the sequence is TGTGCCAGCAGCCTGGGACAGTCCTACGAGCAGTACTTC.